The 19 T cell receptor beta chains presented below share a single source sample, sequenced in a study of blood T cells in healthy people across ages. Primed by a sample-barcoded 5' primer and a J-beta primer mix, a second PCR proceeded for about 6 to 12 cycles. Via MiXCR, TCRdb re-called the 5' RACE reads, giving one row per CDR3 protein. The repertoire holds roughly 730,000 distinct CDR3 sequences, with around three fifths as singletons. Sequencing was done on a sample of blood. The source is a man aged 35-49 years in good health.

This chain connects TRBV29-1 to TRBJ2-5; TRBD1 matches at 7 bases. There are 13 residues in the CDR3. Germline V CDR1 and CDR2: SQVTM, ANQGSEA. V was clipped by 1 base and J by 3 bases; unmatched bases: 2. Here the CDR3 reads CSVEVGTEETQYF. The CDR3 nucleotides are TGCAGCGTTGAAGTCGGGACAGAAGAGACCCAGTACTTC.

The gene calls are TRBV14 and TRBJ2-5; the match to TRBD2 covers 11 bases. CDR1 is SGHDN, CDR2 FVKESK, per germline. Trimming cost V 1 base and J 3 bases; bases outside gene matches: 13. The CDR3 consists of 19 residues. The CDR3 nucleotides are TGTGCCAGCAGCCAAGGACGACGGAGACTAGCGGGGAGGGAAGAGACCCAGTACTTC. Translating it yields CASSQGRRRLAGREETQYF.

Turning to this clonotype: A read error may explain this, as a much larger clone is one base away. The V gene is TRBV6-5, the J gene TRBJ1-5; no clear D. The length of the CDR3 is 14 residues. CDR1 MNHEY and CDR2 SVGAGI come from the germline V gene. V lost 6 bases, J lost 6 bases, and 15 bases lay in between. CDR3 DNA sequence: TGTGCCAGCAGCGCCATGGGTACTGGTCAGCCCCAGCATTTT. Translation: CASSAMGTGQPQHF.

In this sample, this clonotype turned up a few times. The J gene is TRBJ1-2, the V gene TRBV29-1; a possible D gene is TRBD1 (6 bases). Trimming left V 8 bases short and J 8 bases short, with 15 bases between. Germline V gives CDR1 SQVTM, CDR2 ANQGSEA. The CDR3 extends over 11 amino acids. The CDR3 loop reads CSSQGFGGYTF. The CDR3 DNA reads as TGCAGCTCACAGGGATTTGGCGGCTACACCTTC.

CDR3: CASSRDTNQPQHF. The CDR3 coding sequence is TGTGCCAGCAGTCGGGACACCAATCAGCCCCAGCATTTT. The chain couples TRBV6-5 to TRBJ1-5; a weak D match, TRBD1 (6 bases). The germline V and J ends were trimmed by 5 bases and 3 bases, with 8 bases remaining between them. The CDR3 contains 13 residues. Germline loops: CDR1 MNHEY, CDR2 SVGAGI.

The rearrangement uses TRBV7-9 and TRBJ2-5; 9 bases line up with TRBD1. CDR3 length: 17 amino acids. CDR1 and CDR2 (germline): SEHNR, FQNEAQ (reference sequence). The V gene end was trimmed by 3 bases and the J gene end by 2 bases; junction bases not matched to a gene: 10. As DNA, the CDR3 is TGTGCCAGCAGCTTTTTCCTTACAGGGGGCTGGCAAGAGACCCAGTACTTC. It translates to CASSFFLTGGWQETQYF.

The CDR3 is CASSSSSGAQETQYF. DNA of the CDR3: TGTGCCAGCAGTTCCTCTAGCGGAGCCCAAGAGACCCAGTACTTC. The genes are TRBV12-3 or TRBV12-4 and TRBJ2-5, with 7 positions matching TRBD2. CDR3 size: 15 residues. J gave up 1 base and V 4 bases, and 6 bases lay outside the gene matches.

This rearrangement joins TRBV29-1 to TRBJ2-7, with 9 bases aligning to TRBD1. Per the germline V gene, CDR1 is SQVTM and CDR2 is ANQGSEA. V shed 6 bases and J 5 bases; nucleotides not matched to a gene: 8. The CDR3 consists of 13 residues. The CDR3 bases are TGCAGCGTAGATACAGGGGGCATCAACGAGCAGTACTTC. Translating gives CSVDTGGINEQYF.

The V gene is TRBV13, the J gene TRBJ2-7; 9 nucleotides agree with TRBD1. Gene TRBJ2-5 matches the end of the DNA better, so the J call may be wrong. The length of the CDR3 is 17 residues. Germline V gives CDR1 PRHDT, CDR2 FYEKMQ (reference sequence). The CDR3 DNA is TGTGCCAGCAGCTCAAACCCCGATACAGGGGGCTATGAGACCCAGTACTTC. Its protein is CASSSNPDTGGYETQYF.

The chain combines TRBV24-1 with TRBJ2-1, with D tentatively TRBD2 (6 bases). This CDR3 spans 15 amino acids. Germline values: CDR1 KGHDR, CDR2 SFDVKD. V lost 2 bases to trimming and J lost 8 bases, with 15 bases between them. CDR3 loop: CATSDWGPSDDEQFF. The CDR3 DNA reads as TGTGCCACCAGTGATTGGGGCCCTAGCGATGATGAGCAGTTCTTC.

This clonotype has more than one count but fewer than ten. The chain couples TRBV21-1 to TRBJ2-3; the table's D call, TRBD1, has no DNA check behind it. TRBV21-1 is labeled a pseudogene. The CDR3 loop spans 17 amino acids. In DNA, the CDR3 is TGTGCCAGCAGCAAAGCTATGGGGGAAAACAGCACAGATACGCAGTATTTT. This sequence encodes CASSKAMGENSTDTQYF.

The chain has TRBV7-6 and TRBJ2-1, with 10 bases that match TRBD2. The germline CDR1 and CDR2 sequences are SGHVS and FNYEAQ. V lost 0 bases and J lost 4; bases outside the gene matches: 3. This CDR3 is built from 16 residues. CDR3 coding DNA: TGTGCCAGCAGCTTAGCTCCGGGACTAGCGTACAATGAGCAGTTCTTC. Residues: CASSLAPGLAYNEQFF.

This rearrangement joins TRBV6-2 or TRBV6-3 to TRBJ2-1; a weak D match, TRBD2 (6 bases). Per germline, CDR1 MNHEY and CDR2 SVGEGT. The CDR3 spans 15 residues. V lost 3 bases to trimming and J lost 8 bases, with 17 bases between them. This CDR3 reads CASSYLGTLNDEQFF. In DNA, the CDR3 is TGTGCCAGCAGTTATCTCGGGACTCTAAATGATGAGCAGTTCTTC.

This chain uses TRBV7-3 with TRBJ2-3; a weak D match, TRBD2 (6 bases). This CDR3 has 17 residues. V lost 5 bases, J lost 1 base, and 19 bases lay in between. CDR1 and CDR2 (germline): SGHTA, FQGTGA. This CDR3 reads CASSQPGGLGGTDTQYF. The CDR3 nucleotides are TGTGCCAGCAGCCAGCCCGGAGGGCTAGGGGGCACAGATACGCAGTATTTT.

This chain's CDR3 is CASTGNSYEQYF. For the CDR3, the DNA is TGTGCCAGCACCGGGAATTCCTACGAGCAGTACTTC. This chain links TRBV12-3 or TRBV12-4 with TRBJ2-7, with D maybe TRBD2 (5 bases). The CDR3 extends over 12 amino acids. Deletions cut 7 bases from V and 1 base from J, with 8 bases between.

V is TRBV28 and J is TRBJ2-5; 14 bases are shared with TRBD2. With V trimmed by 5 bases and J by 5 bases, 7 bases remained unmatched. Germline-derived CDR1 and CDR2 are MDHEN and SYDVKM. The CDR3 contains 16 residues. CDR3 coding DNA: TGTGCCAGCAGTCCGGGGACTAGCGGGAGTTTGGAGACCCAGTACTTC. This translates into CASSPGTSGSLETQYF.

CDR3 sequence (DNA): TGTGCCACTACGGGGGGGCCTCTGGAGACCCAGTACTTC. It translates to CATTGGPLETQYF. The rearrangement links TRBV27 to TRBJ2-5, with 8 positions matching TRBD2. Trimming cost V 10 bases and J 5 bases; bases outside gene matches: 9. CDR3 size: 13 residues. Germline-derived CDR1 and CDR2 are MNHEY and SMNVEV (reference sequence).

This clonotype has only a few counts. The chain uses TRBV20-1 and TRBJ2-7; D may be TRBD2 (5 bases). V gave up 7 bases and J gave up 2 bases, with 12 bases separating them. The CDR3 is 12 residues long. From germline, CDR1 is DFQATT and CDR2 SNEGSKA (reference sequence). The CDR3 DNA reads TGCAGTGGTTTAGCGCCAACCTACGAGCAGTACTTC. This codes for CSGLAPTYEQYF.

DNA of the CDR3: TGTGCCAGCAGGGGGAAGGGGTTAGAGAATGAGCAGTTCTTC. Translating gives CASRGKGLENEQFF. V gene TRBV27 combines with J gene TRBJ2-1, with D perhaps TRBD1 (5 bases). Trimming shortened V by 6 bases and J by 7 bases, and 16 bases separated the two germline ends. The germline CDR1 and CDR2 sequences are MNHEY and SMNVEV (reference sequence). The CDR3 has 14 amino acids.